The 23 T cell receptor beta chains below come from one sample, sequenced in a study of CDR3 diversity in severe acne. From the PCR reads, TCRdb called clonotypes with MiXCR, one entry per CDR3 protein. The sample lists more than 85,000 distinct CDR3 sequences; around 56% were seen once. The material sequenced was blood. Every receptor here comes from a male donor with acne.

The chain employs TRBV20-1 and TRBJ2-7; weak D call: TRBD2 (5 bases). Between the trimmed V and J ends, which lost 5 bases and 0 bases, there was a span of 8 bases. This CDR3 is built from 12 residues. The germline CDR1 and CDR2 sequences are DFQATT and SNEGSKA (reference sequence). The CDR3 sequence: CSAHRGSYEQYF. The CDR3 region has the DNA TGCAGTGCTCATCGGGGCTCCTACGAGCAGTACTTC.

The gene calls are TRBV20-1 and TRBJ1-5; 8 nucleotides align to TRBD1. The trim removed 4 bases at V and 14 bases at J, leaving 19 bases unmatched. CDR3 length: 15 amino acids. Germline assignment: CDR1 DFQATT and CDR2 SNEGSKA (reference sequence). CDR3 region: CSATGENRGGTYEHF. Written as DNA, the CDR3 is TGCAGTGCTACGGGGGAGAACAGGGGGGGCACCTACGAGCATTTT.

The chain employs TRBV12-3 or TRBV12-4 and TRBJ1-2; 9 bases are a match to TRBD1. CDR3 length: 14 amino acids. Trimming removed 5 bases from V and 7 bases from J; junction bases left unmatched: 8. The CDR3 protein is CASSLGTGPFGYTF. In DNA, the CDR3 is TGTGCCAGCAGTCTCGGGACAGGGCCATTTGGCTACACCTTC.

This clonotype was picked up many times. The chain couples TRBV10-2 to TRBJ1-2; TRBD1 aligns across 11 bases. Germline V gives CDR1 WSHSY, CDR2 SAAADI. The V and J ends lost 7 bases and 7 bases, in that order; junction bases with no gene match: 14. CDR3 length equals 16 residues. CDR3 amino acids: CASKLKEGTGGRGYTF. The CDR3 DNA follows: TGCGCCAGCAAACTGAAGGAGGGGACAGGGGGTCGTGGCTACACCTTC.

This clonotype appeared many times. The rearrangement uses TRBV5-1 and TRBJ2-7; D is unclear. Germline CDR1 SGHRS, CDR2 YFSETQ. CDR3 length: 13 amino acids. Trimming took off 2 bases at V and 6 bases at J, with 12 bases between the two ends. For the CDR3, the DNA is TGCGCCAGCAGCTTTGACATCTCCCGCGAGCAGTACTTC. Its protein is CASSFDISREQYF.

This clonotype was seen at least ten times. The rearrangement uses TRBV5-6 and TRBJ2-3; D remains ambiguous. The CDR3 consists of 14 residues. Trimming shortened V by 4 bases and J by 4 bases, and 13 bases separated the two germline ends. Germline V gene sequence: CDR1 SGHDT, CDR2 YYEEEE. CDR3 DNA sequence: TGTGCCAGCAGCCTTGGATTGAGGCCAGATACGCAGTATTTT. This encodes CASSLGLRPDTQYF.

The chain recombines TRBV5-5 with TRBJ2-7, with D perhaps matching TRBD1 (5 bases). V was cut by 3 bases and J by 6 bases, with 13 bases left in between. The CDR3 runs to 13 residues. The germline V gene encodes CDR1 SGHKS and CDR2 YYEKEE (reference sequence). This CDR3 is CASSSKGFGEQYF. The CDR3 region has the DNA TGTGCCAGCAGCTCAAAGGGGTTCGGCGAGCAGTACTTC.

This sequence joins TRBV7-9 and TRBJ2-7; perhaps TRBD1 as D (5 bases). This CDR3 has 12 amino acids. Germline-derived CDR1 and CDR2 are SEHNR and FQNEAQ (reference sequence). The ends were cut back, 5 bases at V and 4 bases at J, with 9 bases in the middle. CDR3 amino acids: CASSGARYEQYF. CDR3 bases: TGTGCCAGCAGCGGGGCCCGGTACGAGCAGTACTTC.

At least ten counts were recorded for this clonotype. This chain links TRBV7-2 with TRBJ2-2; D possibly corresponds to TRBD1 (5 bases). Deletions cut 4 bases from V and 6 bases from J, with 12 bases between. CDR3 length: 14 amino acids. The V gene's germline CDR1 is SGHTA and CDR2 FQGNSA. DNA for the CDR3: TGTGCCAGCAGCTACCAACCACAGGCCGGGGAGCTGTTTTTT. It encodes CASSYQPQAGELFF.

J is TRBJ1-6 and V is TRBV7-2; TRBD1 agrees at 9 bases. This CDR3 is built from 14 residues. Germline V gene data show CDR1 as SGHTA and CDR2 as FQGNSA. V lost 4 bases and J lost 14; bases outside the gene matches: 9. For the CDR3, the DNA is TGTGCCAGCAGCTCCGGGACAGGGCGTGGGTCCCTCCACTTT. Translated, it gives CASSSGTGRGSLHF.

This clonotype was observed once. V is TRBV11-2 and J is TRBJ1-2; D gene ambiguous. Trimming stripped 5 bases from V and 2 bases from J, with 18 bases between. The CDR3 totals 16 residues. Germline values: CDR1 SGHAT, CDR2 FQNNGV. CDR3 DNA: TGTGCCAGCAGCCAACTTGGGGAGGCTGGGAACTATGGCTACACCTTC. It yields the protein CASSQLGEAGNYGYTF.

The chain carries TRBV7-9 and TRBJ1-6; TRBD1 aligns across 8 bases. The CDR3 length is 16 residues. Trimming removed 4 bases from V and 5 bases from J; junction bases left unmatched: 7. Per germline, CDR1 SEHNR and CDR2 FQNEAQ (reference sequence). The CDR3 DNA reads TGTGCCAGCAGCTCACCCGGGACAGGCAATAATTCACCCCTCCACTTT. Translating it yields CASSSPGTGNNSPLHF.

The chain uses TRBV24-1 and TRBJ2-2; unclear D gene. The germline V gene encodes CDR1 KGHDR and CDR2 SFDVKD. Trimming took off 8 bases at V and 3 bases at J, with 12 bases between the two ends. The CDR3 is made up of 14 amino acids. CDR3 bases: TGTGCCACCACCGATGCCCAGTACACCGGGGAGCTGTTTTTT. Protein product: CATTDAQYTGELFF.

V gene TRBV28 combines with J gene TRBJ1-2; D not certain. Germline V gene data show CDR1 as MDHEN and CDR2 as SYDVKM. The CDR3 has 12 residues. The V end was cut by 5 bases, the J end by 12 bases, with 16 bases between. The CDR3 is CASSHRREGNTF. The CDR3 DNA is TGTGCCAGCAGTCACAGAAGGGAGGGCAACACCTTC.

The J gene is TRBJ1-4, the V gene TRBV24-1; D call uncertain. V lost 3 bases to trimming and J lost 8 bases, with 12 bases between them. This CDR3 is 14 amino acids long. Germline CDR1 reads KGHDR; CDR2 reads SFDVKD. CDR3 residues: CATSDLDVGEKLFF. DNA of the CDR3: TGTGCCACCAGTGATCTGGACGTCGGGGAAAAACTGTTTTTT.

In this sample, this clonotype turned up a few times. This sequence joins TRBV11-1 and TRBJ2-7; D is ambiguous. The CDR3 consists of 13 residues. Per the germline V gene, CDR1 is SGHAT and CDR2 is FQDESV (reference sequence). Trimming stripped 5 bases from V and 1 base from J, with 9 bases between. The CDR3 DNA follows: TGTGCCAGCAGCCCCGGGCCTTCCTACGAGCAGTACTTC. This codes for CASSPGPSYEQYF.

Notes on this clonotype: At one boundary the junction diverges from the germline segment, which might be a read error. The rearrangement joins TRBV20-1 to TRBJ1-5, with 8 bases that match TRBD1. The germline V gene has CDR1 DFQATT and CDR2 SNEGSKA (reference sequence). The CDR3 has 13 residues. This CDR3 reads CSARRGRGQPQPF. The CDR3 coding sequence is TGCAGTGCTCGCAGGGGGCGCGGGCAGCCCCAGCCTTTT.

In its sample, this clonotype was seen many times. The rearrangement links TRBV5-1 to TRBJ2-3; perhaps TRBD1 as D (6 bases). CDR3 size: 13 residues. Per germline, CDR1 SGHRS and CDR2 YFSETQ. Trimming took 2 bases from V and 5 from J, leaving 9 bases between them. The CDR3 here is CASSFRGGDTQYF. DNA for the CDR3: TGCGCCAGCAGCTTCAGGGGCGGAGATACGCAGTATTTT.

J is TRBJ1-6 and V is TRBV2; 8 bases fit TRBD1. The CDR3 is 15 residues long. Germline V gives CDR1 SNHLY, CDR2 FYNNEI. V lost 7 bases, J lost 6 bases, and 8 bases stayed unmatched. The CDR3 protein is CASTTDRGGNSPLHF. CDR3 nucleotide sequence: TGTGCCAGCACCACTGACAGGGGAGGTAATTCACCCCTCCACTTT.

The rearrangement joins TRBV6-7 to TRBJ2-2, with 11 bases fitting TRBD2. TRBV6-7 is reported as an ORF; its role is uncertain. The CDR3 covers 16 residues. Trimming removed 5 bases from V and 4 bases from J; junction bases left unmatched: 6. CDR3 protein: CASSPTTSGTTGELFF. CDR3 bases: TGTGCCAGCAGTCCCACGACTAGCGGGACCACCGGGGAGCTGTTTTTT.

The J gene is TRBJ1-1, the V gene TRBV25-1, with D possibly being TRBD1 (5 bases). Trimming cost V 4 bases and J 8 bases, with 20 bases left between them. The CDR3 consists of 15 residues. Germline CDR1 MGHDK, CDR2 SYGVNS. The CDR3 DNA reads TGTGCCAGCAGTGGGAACGGGGGAAGGAGGCCCGAAGCTTTCTTT. Protein sequence: CASSGNGGRRPEAFF. The full variable domain, in which reference TRBV25-1 and TRBJ1-1 provide the parts outside the CDR3, is EADIYQTPRYLVIGTGKKITLECSQTMGHDKMYWYQQDPGMELHLIHYSYGVNSTEKGDLSSESTVSRIRTEHFPLTLESARPSHTSQYLCASSGNGGRRPEAFFGQGTRLTVV.

The chain is built from TRBV2 and TRBJ2-3, with D hard to call. V was pared by 9 bases and J by 1 base, with 8 bases between. There are 12 residues in the CDR3. Germline CDR1 and CDR2: SNHLY and FYNNEI. CDR3 amino acids: CARGTRTDTQYF. The CDR3, as DNA: TGTGCCAGAGGCACCCGCACAGATACGCAGTATTTT.

This clonotype is medium-sized in the sample. The chain combines TRBV7-9 with TRBJ2-5, with 7 bases matching TRBD1. The junction had 4 bases not matched to a gene; V was cut back by 5 bases and J by 1 base. The CDR3 is made up of 14 amino acids. Germline CDR1 SEHNR, CDR2 FQNEAQ (reference sequence). The CDR3 protein is CASSLRDSQETQYF. As DNA, the CDR3 is TGTGCCAGCAGCCTCCGGGACAGCCAAGAGACCCAGTACTTC.